Listed below are T cell receptor beta chains from one sample, sequenced in a study of human T cells and chemical hapten exposure. TCRdb re-called the RACE reads with MiXCR, one entry per CDR3 protein. This sample carries tens of thousands of distinct CDR3 sequences, around 10% of them seen once, and the ten largest clones take 1.4%. This material consisted of whole blood, taken in connection with sensitization to the hapten diphenylcyclopropenone (DPC). The receptors were gathered from a woman aged 45-65 years with alopecia areata. Some clones in this sample may be carry-over from other donors' samples. CDR3s include the opening cysteine and the closing phenylalanine or tryptophan. The order of the fields is V gene, clone size, J gene, D gene, CDR3 protein, CDR3 DNA. The D gene is left open where the match is weak. Some rows have no size entry. The others give once, few or many, or a class for an expanded clone.

>TRBV12-3/TRBV12-4|many|TRBJ1-4|NA
CASSRREDEKLFF
TGTGCCAGCAGTCGGAGGGAAGACGAAAAACTGTTTTTT
>TRBV29-1|many|TRBJ2-5|NA
CSVDFSGTEETQYF
TGCAGCGTTGATTTTTCGGGGACCGAAGAGACCCAGTACTTC
>TRBV12-3/TRBV12-4|NA|TRBJ2-7|TRBD1
CASSPGTGSTYEQYF
TGTGCCAGCAGTCCAGGGACAGGGAGTACCTACGAGCAGTACTTC
>TRBV3-1|many|TRBJ2-7|TRBD1
CASSSGTGVEQYF
TGTGCCAGCAGCTCCGGGACAGGGGTCGAGCAGTACTTC
>TRBV20-1|NA|TRBJ2-3|TRBD2
CSGRGTDTDTQYF
TGCAGTGGGCGGGGGACCGACACAGATACGCAGTATTTT
>TRBV20-1|many|TRBJ2-1|NA
CSTSGTSGIDEQFF
NA
>TRBV28|NA|TRBJ2-1|TRBD2
CASSLLAGGLNEQFF
TGTGCCAGCAGTTTGTTAGCGGGAGGCCTCAATGAGCAGTTCTTC
>TRBV2|many|TRBJ2-3|TRBD1
CASRKGQLDTDTQYF
TGTGCCAGCAGGAAGGGACAGCTAGACACAGATACGCAGTATTTT
>TRBV12-3/TRBV12-4|few|TRBJ1-2|TRBD1
CASSMGGGAYGYTF
TGTGCCAGCTCTATGGGAGGGGGCGCATATGGCTACACCTTC
>TRBV5-1|NA|TRBJ2-5|TRBD2
CASSSGLAATQYF
TGCGCCAGCAGCTCGGGACTAGCTGCCACCCAGTACTTC
>TRBV10-1|few|TRBJ2-2|TRBD1
CASSGIGQGDTGELFF
TGCGCCAGCAGTGGGATTGGACAGGGTGACACCGGGGAGCTGTTTTTT
>TRBV6-6|few|TRBJ1-1|NA
CASSYSLLGTEAFF
TGTGCCAGCAGTTACTCACTTCTTGGCACTGAAGCTTTCTTT
>TRBV5-1|NA|TRBJ2-1|NA
CASMVETVYNEQFF
TGCGCCAGCATGGTCGAGACGGTCTACAATGAGCAGTTCTTC
>TRBV5-5|many|TRBJ2-3|NA
CASSLDFSDTQYF
TGTGCCAGCAGCTTGGATTTTTCAGATACGCAGTATTTT
>TRBV28|few|TRBJ2-1|NA
CASSFVTVSSYNEQFF
TGTGCCAGCAGTTTTGTGACGGTCAGCTCCTACAATGAGCAGTTCTTC
>TRBV30|NA|TRBJ1-2|TRBD1
CACQGQGQDGYTF
TGTGCCTGCCAAGGACAGGGCCAGGATGGCTACACCTTC
>TRBV18|many|TRBJ1-6|NA
CASSPPGRNSPLHF
TGTGCCAGCTCACCACCAGGGCGGAATTCACCCCTCCACTTT
>TRBV28|NA|TRBJ2-3|TRBD1
CASSHGQGADTQYF
TGTGCCAGCAGCCACGGACAGGGCGCAGATACGCAGTATTTT
>TRBV3-1|NA|TRBJ1-3|NA
CASSQYGTDGNTIYF
TGTGCCAGCAGCCAATACGGGACGGACGGAAACACCATATATTTT
>TRBV3-1|many|TRBJ2-1|NA
CASSLSKGTYNEQFF
TGTGCCAGCAGCCTTAGCAAAGGCACCTACAATGAGCAGTTCTTC
>TRBV12-3/TRBV12-4|few|TRBJ1-5|NA
CASSLARQSNQPQHF
TGTGCCAGCAGTTTAGCTAGGCAATCCAATCAGCCCCAGCATTTT
>TRBV20-1|NA|TRBJ1-1|NA
CSASKAREAFF
TGCAGTGCTAGTAAAGCCCGGGAAGCTTTCTTT
>TRBV9|few|TRBJ1-6|NA
CASSVGTDGNSPLHF
TGTGCCAGCAGCGTAGGGACAGACGGTAATTCACCCCTCCACTTT
>TRBV7-9|NA|TRBJ2-6|TRBD2
CASSLSRIGLAVSGANVLTF
TGTGCCAGCAGCTTGTCCAGGATAGGACTAGCGGTCTCTGGGGCCAACGTCCTGACTTTC
>TRBV29-1|NA|TRBJ2-1|NA
CSVDQGSEQFF
TGCAGCGTTGATCAAGGAAGTGAGCAGTTCTTC
>TRBV27|few|TRBJ2-7|NA
CASSLRPSYEQYF
TGTGCCAGCAGTTTACGACCTTCCTACGAGCAGTACTTC
>TRBV7-9|few|TRBJ2-1|NA
CASSLAPPRNEQFF
TGTGCCAGCAGCTTAGCACCCCCCCGCAATGAGCAGTTCTTC
>TRBV20-1|NA|TRBJ1-1|NA
CSAIWPEEAFF
TGCAGTGCTATTTGGCCGGAAGAAGCTTTCTTT
>TRBV4-2|NA|TRBJ1-3|NA
CASSQEEGLYF
TGTGCCAGCAGCCAAGAGGAGGGGCTCTATTTT
>TRBV28|NA|TRBJ2-1|TRBD2
CASTSPTSGNNEQFF
TGTGCCAGCACCTCCCCGACTAGCGGGAACAATGAGCAGTTCTTC
>TRBV11-2|many|TRBJ2-2|NA
CASRRTGQHRTGELFF
TGTGCCAGCAGGAGGACGGGGCAGCATCGTACCGGGGAGCTGTTTTTT
>TRBV18|many|TRBJ2-7|NA
CASSPGRALEQYF
TGTGCCAGCTCGCCTGGTAGGGCCCTCGAGCAGTACTTC
>TRBV14|many|TRBJ1-2|NA
CASSQDPAVYGYTF
TGTGCCAGCAGCCAAGACCCAGCAGTATATGGCTACACCTTC
>TRBV28|many|TRBJ1-4|TRBD1
CASSTTGGGNEKLFF
TGTGCCAGCAGTACCACAGGGGGAGGAAATGAAAAACTGTTTTTT
>TRBV28|few|TRBJ1-1|NA
CGTWVAANTEAFF
TGTGGAACCTGGGTAGCAGCGAACACTGAAGCTTTCTTT
>TRBV28|NA|TRBJ1-2|NA
CASTHPGGGPNYGYTF
TGTGCCAGCACCCATCCAGGCGGGGGTCCTAACTATGGCTACACCTTC
>TRBV6-4|NA|TRBJ1-6|NA
CASSDEPANSPLHF
TGTGCCAGCAGTGACGAACCAGCAAATTCACCCCTCCACTTT
>TRBV15|many|TRBJ2-3|NA
CATSQSPDSTDTQYF
TGTGCCACCAGCCAGAGCCCTGATAGCACAGATACGCAGTATTTT
>TRBV29-1|few|TRBJ1-2|NA
CSVEVFLNYGYTF
TGCAGCGTTGAAGTGTTTCTAAACTATGGCTACACCTTC
>TRBV28|few|TRBJ1-2|NA
CASSFWSALPVF
TGTGCCAGCAGTTTTTGGTCCGCCTTACCGGTCTTC
>TRBV12-3/TRBV12-4|NA|TRBJ1-1|NA
CASSDRRRGLAMNTEAFF
TGTGCCAGCAGTGATCGTAGGAGAGGGCTAGCGATGAACACTGAAGCTTTCTTT
>TRBV12-3/TRBV12-4|few|TRBJ1-1|NA
CASTPAENTEAFF
TGTGCCAGCACTCCCGCGGAGAACACTGAAGCTTTCTTT
>TRBV29-1|NA|TRBJ2-1|NA
CSVEYGGSYNEQFF
TGCAGCGTTGAGTATGGGGGGTCCTACAATGAGCAGTTCTTC
>TRBV28|few|TRBJ2-2|TRBD1
CASSSGQLTGELFF
TGTGCCAGCAGTTCGGGACAGCTCACCGGGGAGCTGTTTTTT
>TRBV28|NA|TRBJ2-7|NA
CASTTPYEQYF
TGTGCCAGCACCACACCTTACGAGCAGTACTTC
>TRBV6-2/TRBV6-3|many|TRBJ1-5|NA
CASSYQGINQPQHF
TGTGCCAGCAGTTACCAGGGGATCAATCAGCCCCAGCATTTT
>TRBV6-2/TRBV6-3|many|TRBJ2-3|TRBD2
CASSYFLGLAPSDTQYF
TGTGCCAGCAGTTACTTTTTAGGACTAGCTCCCTCAGATACGCAGTATTTT
>TRBV19|few|TRBJ2-7|TRBD1
CASRPQGISSYEQYF
TGTGCCAGTAGACCACAGGGGATTTCCTCCTACGAGCAGTACTTC
>TRBV11-2|NA|TRBJ1-4|TRBD1
CASSLDRERLFF
TGTGCCAGCAGCTTGGACAGGGAACGGCTGTTTTTT
>TRBV10-3|many|TRBJ2-3|NA
CAISVQGPDTQYF
TGTGCCATCAGCGTACAGGGTCCGGATACGCAGTATTTT
>TRBV28|NA|TRBJ2-7|NA
CASSFVQSAYEQYF
TGTGCCAGCAGCTTCGTTCAGTCGGCCTACGAGCAGTACTTC
>TRBV12-3/TRBV12-4|NA|TRBJ2-2|NA
CASSPTGFGELFF
TGTGCCAGCAGTCCTACAGGGTTCGGGGAGCTGTTTTTT
>TRBV6-1|many|TRBJ1-2|NA
CASSESRRRRGTDGYTF
TGTGCCAGCAGTGAAAGCCGCCGGCGCAGGGGTACAGATGGCTACACCTTC
>TRBV20-1|NA|TRBJ2-1|NA
CSARGSGSRSEQFF
TGCAGTGCTAGAGGCTCAGGGTCCAGATCTGAGCAGTTCTTC
>TRBV6-5|few|TRBJ1-4|NA
CASSQGTGNEKLFF
TGTGCCAGCAGTCAAGGGACCGGTAATGAAAAACTGTTTTTT
>TRBV5-6|many|TRBJ1-5|TRBD1
CASSFDRGNQPQHF
TGTGCCAGCAGCTTTGACAGGGGGAATCAGCCCCAGCATTTT
>TRBV18|many|TRBJ2-3|NA
CASSPPGIVGNTQYF
TGTGCCAGCTCACCACCGGGGATAGTAGGGAATACGCAGTATTTT
>TRBV20-1|many|TRBJ1-2|NA
CSATETLLGYGYTF
TGCAGTGCTACCGAAACACTTCTAGGCTATGGCTACACCTTC
>TRBV7-9|many|TRBJ1-3|NA
CASSSVRSGNTIYF
TGTGCCAGCAGCTCGGTTCGCTCTGGAAACACCATATATTTT
>TRBV7-9|many|TRBJ2-5|NA
CASSLGRGTTKETQYF
TGTGCCAGCAGCTTAGGCCGGGGGACGACTAAAGAGACCCAGTACTTC